Listed here are 32 T cell receptor beta chains from one sample, sequenced in a study of cytomegalovirus exposure and HLA in healthy donors. PCR employed 60 Vbeta and 13 Jbeta primers. The protocol was immunoSEQ multiplex PCR, while the TCRdb copy is restricted to in-frame clones and leaves out a portion. Found here are about 48,000 clones; the top ten clones hold less than 2.5%. Material for sequencing was PBMCs. Source of these receptors: a woman aged 35 to 49 in good health and CMV-seronegative.

The chain links TRBV7-2 to TRBJ2-7; a possible D gene is TRBD1 (6 bases). This CDR3 is built from 13 residues. The V gene's germline CDR1 is SGHTA and CDR2 FQGNSA. The V gene lost 4 bases and the J gene lost 5 bases, with 12 bases spanning the gap. In DNA, the CDR3 is TGTGCCAGCAGCTCTCACTACAGGGACGAGCAGTACTTC. The encoded protein is CASSSHYRDEQYF.

CDR3 in DNA: TGTGCCAGCTCACCACCGTCGGCCAGGGTCTATGGCTACACCTTC. This encodes CASSPPSARVYGYTF. The chain links TRBV18 to TRBJ1-2; possibly TRBD1 for D (5 bases). CDR1 is KGHSH and CDR2 is LQKENI in the germline V gene. V dropped 0 bases and J dropped 4 bases, with 12 bases sitting between them. The CDR3 is 15 amino acids. The full variable domain, in which reference TRBV18 and TRBJ1-2 provide the parts outside the CDR3, is NAGVMQNPRHLVRRRGQEARLRCSPMKGHSHVYWYRQLPEEGLKFMVYLQKENIIDESGMPKERFSAEFPKEGPSILRIQQVVRGDSAAYFCASSPPSARVYGYTFGSGTRLTVV.

The chain has TRBV18 and TRBJ1-2; D is undetermined. V gave up 3 bases and J gave up 8 bases, with 19 bases separating them. CDR3 length: 15 residues. Germline V gene sequence: CDR1 KGHSH, CDR2 LQKENI. Written as DNA, the CDR3 is TGTGCCAGCTCACCCTCAGTCGCCGATCGGGAAGGCTACACCTTC. It yields the protein CASSPSVADREGYTF.

This chain joins TRBV10-3 and TRBJ1-1; D ambiguous. The germline gives CDR1 ENHRY, CDR2 SYGVKD. This CDR3 contains 16 residues. Trimming took 3 bases from V and 0 from J, leaving 14 bases between them. The CDR3 region has the DNA TGTGCCATCAGTGACCCAGCGGGGAGCCTGAACACTGAAGCTTTCTTT. Residues: CAISDPAGSLNTEAFF.

The CDR3 DNA reads TGTGCCAGCAGCTCCCTGACAGCGGGATCTGGGGCCAACGTCCTGACTTTC. Protein sequence: CASSSLTAGSGANVLTF. The V and J genes are TRBV7-3 and TRBJ2-6, with TRBD2 matching 7 bases. The germline CDR1 and CDR2 sequences are SGHTA and FQGTGA. Losses at the gene ends were 4 bases for V and 1 base for J; bases not matched to a gene: 7. The CDR3 spans 17 residues. Using reference TRBV7-3 and TRBJ2-6 for the parts outside the CDR3, the full variable domain is GAGVSQTPSNKVTEKGKYVELRCDPISGHTALYWYRQSLGQGPEFLIYFQGTGAADDSGLPNDRFFAVRPEGSVSTLKIQRTERGDSAVYLCASSSLTAGSGANVLTFGAGSRLTVL.

The chain's CDR3 is CASSFGTGDEQYF. The CDR3 DNA is TGTGCCAGCAGCTTCGGGACAGGGGACGAGCAGTACTTC. The chain links TRBV5-6 to TRBJ2-7, with 10 bases aligning to TRBD1. The germline gives CDR1 SGHDT, CDR2 YYEEEE. The CDR3 runs 13 residues. Trimming cost V 2 bases and J 5 bases; bases outside gene matches: 1. The full variable domain, rest sourced from reference TRBV5-6 and TRBJ2-7, is DAGVTQSPTHLIKTRGQQVTLRCSPKSGHDTVSWYQQALGQGPQFIFQYYEEEERQRGNFPDRFSGHQFPNYSSELNVNALLLGDSALYLCASSFGTGDEQYFGPGTRLTVT.

The chain is built from TRBV18 and TRBJ1-2, with D possibly being TRBD1 (5 bases). CDR3 length: 13 residues. Germline V CDR1 and CDR2: KGHSH, LQKENI. Trimming pared 2 bases from V and 2 bases from J, leaving 6 bases between. CDR3 residues: CASSPKGNYGYTF. CDR3 bases: TGTGCCAGCTCACCAAAGGGGAACTATGGCTACACCTTC.

This chain connects TRBV4-2 to TRBJ1-1, with a weak D call TRBD1 (6 bases). V was trimmed by 1 base and J by 2 bases, leaving 20 bases between them. CDR3 size: 18 residues. Germline V lookup: CDR1 LGHNA, CDR2 YNFKEQ. The CDR3 nucleotides are TGTGCCAGCAGCCAAGTGGTTTCGCCAGGGGCTCTAAACACTGAAGCTTTCTTT. This sequence encodes CASSQVVSPGALNTEAFF.

This chain links TRBV9 with TRBJ2-7; 7 bases agree with TRBD2. Germline V gene sequence: CDR1 SGDLS, CDR2 YYNGEE. The V segment lost 4 bases and the J segment 3 bases; nucleotides outside the gene matches: 10. This CDR3 is built from 15 residues. CDR3 sequence reads: CASSYGLAENYEQYF. The CDR3 DNA sequence: TGTGCCAGCAGCTACGGGCTAGCGGAGAACTACGAGCAGTACTTC.

The genes are TRBV21-1 and TRBJ1-1; TRBD1, the D gene given by the table, was not confirmed from the DNA. TRBV21-1 is recorded as a pseudogene. The CDR3 is made up of 19 amino acids. The CDR3 sequence: CASSNQDRDRVSKDTEAFF. CDR3 coding DNA: TGTGCCAGCAGCAACCAGGACCGGGACAGGGTGAGCAAAGACACTGAAGCTTTCTTT.

The chain uses TRBV4-1 and TRBJ1-1; D is possibly TRBD1 (5 bases). The germline CDR1 and CDR2 sequences are MGHRA and YSYEKL. Trimming cost V 4 bases and J 5 bases, with 11 bases left between them. The CDR3 is 13 residues long. This chain's CDR3 is CASSPAGGTEAFF. The DNA for the CDR3 is TGCGCCAGCAGCCCGGCGGGGGGGACTGAAGCTTTCTTT.

The chain couples TRBV19 to TRBJ2-5; TRBD2 matches 13 bases. The CDR3 length is 15 residues. Per the germline V gene, CDR1 is LNHDA and CDR2 is SQIVND (reference sequence). V lost 5 bases to trimming and J lost 5 bases; unmatched junction nucleotides: 5. The CDR3 coding sequence is TGTGCCAGTAGTCTCCGACTAGCGGGAGGTGAGACCCAGTACTTC. It codes for CASSLRLAGGETQYF.

The chain employs TRBV9 and TRBJ2-6, with a tentative D call TRBD1 (5 bases). Trimming took off 0 bases at V and 4 bases at J, with 8 bases between the two ends. The germline gives CDR1 SGDLS, CDR2 YYNGEE. The CDR3 length is 15 residues. The chain's CDR3 is CASSVAGSGANVLTF. CDR3 DNA sequence: TGTGCCAGCAGCGTAGCAGGGTCAGGGGCCAACGTCCTGACTTTC.

This chain uses TRBV19 with TRBJ2-5; 10 bases line up with TRBD1. The CDR3 has 14 amino acids. V was pared by 9 bases and J by 2 bases, with 6 bases of the junction left unmatched. In germline, CDR1 is LNHDA, CDR2 SQIVND (reference sequence). The CDR3 protein is CASGQGGGQETQYF. The CDR3 DNA reads TGTGCCAGCGGACAGGGGGGAGGGCAAGAGACCCAGTACTTC.

The genes are TRBV19 and TRBJ2-3, with D possibly TRBD2 on 6 matching bases. The germline gives CDR1 LNHDA, CDR2 SQIVND (reference sequence). The V and J ends lost 4 bases and 5 bases respectively, with 10 bases between them. This CDR3 has 13 amino acids. The CDR3 DNA follows: TGTGCCAGTAGTAACCCCGGGGGAGATACGCAGTATTTT. It translates to CASSNPGGDTQYF. Using reference TRBV19 and TRBJ2-3 for the parts outside the CDR3, the full variable domain is DGGITQSPKYLFRKEGQNVTLSCEQNLNHDAMYWYRQDPGQGLRLIYYSQIVNDFQKGDIAEGYSVSREKKESFPLTVTSAQKNPTAFYLCASSNPGGDTQYFGPGTRLTVL.

V gene TRBV6-5 combines with J gene TRBJ2-7, with TRBD1 identical over 7 bases. The V and J ends lost 6 bases and 3 bases, in that order; junction bases with no gene match: 8. CDR3 length: 14 residues. CDR1 and CDR2 from the germline V gene are MNHEY and SVGAGI. The CDR3 reads CASSPTGLFYEQYF. CDR3 sequence (DNA): TGTGCCAGCAGCCCGACAGGGCTTTTCTACGAGCAGTACTTC.

With respect to this clone: An end of the junction does not agree with germline; a read error may underlie this. The chain has TRBV2 and TRBJ1-3; TRBD1 might be the D (5 bases). This CDR3 has 13 amino acids. Germline CDR1 is SNHLY and CDR2 is FYNNEI. DNA of the CDR3: TGTGCCAGCGGCTCAGGGTCTGGAAACAACATATATTTT. Its protein is CASGSGSGNNIYF.

Note on this clone: One end of the junction is discordant with germline, which a read error may explain. V and J are TRBV19 and TRBJ1-5; 9 bases are shared with TRBD1. Germline assignment: CDR1 LNHDA and CDR2 SQIVND (reference sequence). The CDR3 length is 15 residues. The CDR3 region is CASRIGDREHQPQHF. As DNA, the CDR3 is TGTGCCAGTAGGATAGGGGACAGGGAACATCAGCCCCAGCATTTT.

The chain is built from TRBV6-6 and TRBJ1-2; a weak D match, TRBD1 (5 bases). Germline loops: CDR1 MNHNY, CDR2 SVGAGI (reference sequence). V was clipped by 3 bases and J by 4 bases, with 15 bases between them. CDR3 length equals 15 residues. CDR3 protein: CASSYTGSPLYGYTF. In nucleotides, the CDR3 is TGTGCCAGCAGTTATACAGGTTCCCCACTCTATGGCTACACCTTC.

The rearrangement links TRBV5-1 to TRBJ2-1, with a possible D match to TRBD2 (7 bases). The CDR3 is 15 residues long. V lost 2 bases, J lost 9 bases, and 18 bases lay in between. Germline assignment: CDR1 SGHRS and CDR2 YFSETQ. The CDR3 spells CASSFNRGGSGEQFF. In nucleotides, the CDR3 is TGCGCCAGCAGCTTTAATAGGGGGGGGTCGGGTGAGCAGTTCTTC.

The chain is built from TRBV27 and TRBJ1-6; D may be TRBD1 (5 bases). The germline gives CDR1 MNHEY, CDR2 SMNVEV (reference sequence). CDR3 length equals 14 residues. Trimming took off 5 bases at V and 10 bases at J, with 15 bases between the two ends. The CDR3 protein is CASSTHDRKSPLHF. DNA for the CDR3: TGTGCCAGCAGTACCCACGACAGAAAGTCACCCCTCCACTTT.

In nucleotides, the CDR3 is TGTGCCAGCAGCCGGGACAGGGGGTGCGAGCAGTACTTC. It encodes CASSRDRGCEQYF. The gene calls are TRBV7-9 and TRBJ2-7, with 11 bases identical to TRBD1. The junction had 3 bases not matched to a gene; V was cut back by 5 bases and J by 6 bases. CDR3 size: 13 residues. CDR1 and CDR2 from the germline V gene are SEHNR and FQNEAQ (reference sequence).

The V gene is TRBV27, the J gene TRBJ2-5, with 9 nucleotides matching TRBD1. CDR3 length: 15 amino acids. Germline V lookup: CDR1 MNHEY, CDR2 SMNVEV (reference sequence). Trimming removed 3 bases from V and 5 bases from J; junction bases left unmatched: 7. Here the CDR3 DNA reads TGTGCCAGCAGTTTCCGGACAGGGGCGAGGGAGACCCAGTACTTC. This translates into CASSFRTGARETQYF.

The V gene is TRBV6-5, the J gene TRBJ1-2; 9 bases match TRBD1. V was clipped by 6 bases and J by 8 bases; unmatched bases: 7. Germline CDR1 is MNHEY and CDR2 is SVGAGI. The CDR3 totals 13 residues. The CDR3 DNA sequence: TGTGCCAGCAGACTAACAGGGGGCTTGGGCTACACCTTC. Translating gives CASRLTGGLGYTF.

V usage is TRBV5-6 and J usage is TRBJ2-1; TRBD1 is a possible D gene (5 bases). Germline CDR1 and CDR2: SGHDT and YYEEEE. This CDR3 is 17 amino acids long. V lost 3 bases, J lost 5 bases, and 21 bases lay in between. Here the CDR3 reads CASSWTLGLGNDNEQFF. CDR3 sequence (DNA): TGTGCCAGCAGCTGGACCCTGGGGCTAGGAAACGACAATGAGCAGTTCTTC. The full variable domain, in which reference TRBV5-6 and TRBJ2-1 provide the parts outside the CDR3, is DAGVTQSPTHLIKTRGQQVTLRCSPKSGHDTVSWYQQALGQGPQFIFQYYEEEERQRGNFPDRFSGHQFPNYSSELNVNALLLGDSALYLCASSWTLGLGNDNEQFFGPGTRLTVL.

J is TRBJ1-1 and V is TRBV30; perhaps TRBD1 as D (6 bases). From germline, CDR1 is GTSNPN and CDR2 SVGIG (reference sequence). This CDR3 spans 12 amino acids. V was trimmed by 3 bases and J by 4 bases, leaving 9 bases between them. The CDR3 is CAWSTGSTEAFF. CDR3 in DNA: TGTGCCTGGAGCACAGGGAGCACTGAAGCTTTCTTT.

This rearrangement joins TRBV6-6 to TRBJ1-1, with a weak D call TRBD1 (5 bases). CDR1 is MNHNY, CDR2 SVGAGI, per germline (reference sequence). Trimming removed 0 bases at V and 4 bases at J, with 9 bases between. This CDR3 is 14 amino acids long. The CDR3 region is CASSYSLGGTEAFF. CDR3 in DNA: TGTGCCAGCAGTTACTCCCTCGGGGGCACTGAAGCTTTCTTT.

V is TRBV5-1 and J is TRBJ1-1; the D gene is possibly TRBD1 (6 bases). The CDR3 has 14 amino acids. The germline V and J ends were trimmed by 4 bases and 1 base, with 11 bases remaining between them. Germline CDR1 reads SGHRS; CDR2 reads YFSETQ. CDR3 sequence (DNA): TGCGCCAGCAGCCCATTACAGGGGAACACTGAAGCTTTCTTT. As protein: CASSPLQGNTEAFF. Full variable domain (remainder filled in from reference TRBV5-1 and TRBJ1-1): KAGVTQTPRYLIKTRGQQVTLSCSPISGHRSVSWYQQTPGQGLQFLFEYFSETQRNKGNFPGRFSGRQFSNSRSEMNVSTLELGDSALYLCASSPLQGNTEAFFGQGTRLTVV.

V gene TRBV11-1 combines with J gene TRBJ2-1, with 8 nucleotides matching TRBD2. The germline CDR1 and CDR2 sequences are SGHAT and FQDESV (reference sequence). The CDR3 loop spans 17 amino acids. J was trimmed by 12 bases and V by 7 bases; bases with no gene match: 23. The CDR3 sequence is CASNSLSSAGEAWGQFF. In DNA, the CDR3 is TGTGCCAGCAACTCCCTCTCCTCAGCGGGAGAGGCGTGGGGGCAGTTCTTC.

The chain links TRBV2 to TRBJ1-5; D uncertain. Germline V gives CDR1 SNHLY, CDR2 FYNNEI. This CDR3 has 13 amino acids. With 5 bases removed from V and 6 bases from J, the gap between germline ends came to 11 bases. This CDR3 is CASSQQHGQPQHF. The CDR3 coding sequence is TGTGCCAGCAGTCAACAGCACGGTCAGCCCCAGCATTTT.

As regards this clone: An end of the junction does not agree with germline; a read error may underlie this. The genes are TRBV13 and TRBJ2-3, with 7 positions matching TRBD2. Germline V CDR1 and CDR2: PRHDT, FYEKMQ (reference sequence). The CDR3 extends over 16 amino acids. This CDR3 is CASSLSGMRVTDKQYF. CDR3 coding DNA: TGTGCCAGCAGCTTGAGCGGGATGAGAGTCACAGATAAGCAGTATTTT.

The V call is TRBV2, the J call TRBJ2-7; no firm D call. Germline loops: CDR1 SNHLY, CDR2 FYNNEI. V was clipped by 6 bases and J by 3 bases, with 18 bases between them. The CDR3 covers 15 residues. CDR3 amino acids: CASRQAYLPNYEQYF. CDR3 DNA: TGTGCCAGCAGGCAAGCATACTTACCTAACTACGAGCAGTACTTC. Full variable domain (remainder filled in from reference TRBV2 and TRBJ2-7): EPEVTQTPSHQVTQMGQEVILRCVPISNHLYFYWYRQILGQKVEFLVSFYNNEISEKSEIFDDQFSVERPDGSNFTLKIRSTKLEDSAMYFCASRQAYLPNYEQYFGPGTRLTVT.